The clone carrying this T cell receptor beta chain was seen a few times. Its antigen is currently unknown. Sample treatment: approximately 9-day PBMC culture with coronavirus spike peptide pools or control peptides (ViraFEST assay). Antigen-specific T cell expansion with peptide pools preceded TCR sequencing in the ViraFEST approach. This record comes from a study of vaccination and CD4 T cells after COVID-19. Turning to the study itself: A median of approximately 100 days (range 35 to 161) separated diagnosis from post-COVID sampling. Cultures designated as controls were supplied with a CEFX pool, an HIV-1 Nef pool, or no peptide.

V was clipped by 5 bases and J by 4 bases; unmatched bases: 6. CDR1 and CDR2 (germline): SGHTA, FQGNSA. This CDR3 region has 14 residues. The Oncomine TCR Beta short-read assay was what sequenced the DNA obtained from cultured CD4+ T cells. One entry per CDR3 protein results from TCRdb running MiXCR on the PCR reads. Of some 15,000 distinct CDR3 sequences listed, less than 70% were seen once; the top ten hold 11% to 15%. Whole-study findings and limits: It was observed that, in convalescent patients, a median 86.3% of reactive clones arose only post-vaccination.

The V call is TRBV7-2, the J call TRBJ1-2; 8 bases match TRBD1. Material for sequencing was CD4+ T cells from blood, cultured in vitro. This clonotype was sampled from a human donor who had recovered from COVID-19. This CDR3 reads CASSPDRVIYGYTF. The CDR3 nucleotides read TGTGCCAGCAGCCCGGACAGGGTAATCTATGGCTACACCTTC. Supplemented by reference TRBV7-2 and TRBJ1-2, the full variable domain reads GAGVSQSPSNKVTEKGKDVELRCDPISGHTALYWYRQSLGQGLEFLIYFQGNSAPDKSGLPSDRFSAERTGGSVSTLTIQRTQQEDSAVYLCASSPDRVIYGYTFGSGTRLTVV.